Listed here are 22 T cell receptor beta chains from one sample, sequenced in a study of blood T cells in healthy people across ages. For the second PCR, which ran for roughly 7 to 11 cycles, a sample-barcoded 5' primer and a J-beta primer mix were used. TCRdb passed the 5' RACE reads through MiXCR, listing each CDR3 protein once. This sample has under 700,000 distinct CDR3 sequences, with 24% found just once. This sample also appeared in a second study, on T cells of mothers and their children.

Sequenced material: blood. All receptors come from a boy between 10 and 17 years old in good health.

The rearrangement links TRBV28 to TRBJ2-1; perhaps D is TRBD1 or TRBD2 (5 bases each). Germline lookup yields CDR1 MDHEN and CDR2 SYDVKM. Deletions cut 9 bases from V and 5 bases from J, with 14 bases between. This CDR3 has 13 residues. The CDR3 sequence is CASRGAPDNEQFF. DNA for the CDR3: TGTGCCAGTAGGGGAGCGCCAGACAATGAGCAGTTCTTC.

V gene TRBV7-9 combines with J gene TRBJ2-7; 9 nucleotides match TRBD1. Germline assignment: CDR1 SEHNR and CDR2 FQNEAQ (reference sequence). CDR3 length: 15 amino acids. V lost 1 base and J lost 3; bases outside the gene matches: 4. CDR3 coding DNA: TGTGCCAGCAGCTTAGGAACAGGGGGCGACTACGAGCAGTACTTC. Amino acids: CASSLGTGGDYEQYF.

The J gene is TRBJ2-1, the V gene TRBV7-3, with D maybe TRBD1 (6 bases). V lost 4 bases and J 9 bases, leaving 13 bases between the germline ends. Germline CDR1 is SGHTA and CDR2 is FQGTGA. The CDR3 spans 13 residues. In DNA, the CDR3 is TGTGCCAGCAGCTCGGGGTGGGGGCGTGAGCAGTTCTTC. Amino acids: CASSSGWGREQFF.

In its sample, this clonotype was seen a few times. This chain connects TRBV4-3 to TRBJ2-2; 9 bases map to TRBD1. The length of the CDR3 is 16 residues. Germline-derived CDR1 and CDR2 are LGHNA and YSLEER. J was trimmed by 9 bases and V by 1 base; bases with no gene match: 9. CDR3 amino acids: CASSQGGAQGAWELFF. CDR3 coding DNA: TGCGCCAGCAGCCAAGGGGGCGCACAGGGGGCTTGGGAGCTGTTTTTT.

This clonotype has a handful of counts. Written as DNA, the CDR3 is TGTGCCAGCAGCTATTCGGGACAGCCCTACGAGCAGTACTTC. Its protein product is CASSYSGQPYEQYF. The V gene is TRBV7-2, the J gene TRBJ2-7, with 7 positions matching TRBD1. The junction had 5 bases not matched to a gene; V was cut back by 4 bases and J by 2 bases. CDR3 length: 14 residues. The germline gives CDR1 SGHTA, CDR2 FQGNSA.

This clonotype was counted many times. The chain uses TRBV3-1 and TRBJ2-4, with D unresolved. Germline values: CDR1 LGHDT, CDR2 YNNKEL (reference sequence). The CDR3 runs 14 residues. V was clipped by 6 bases and J by 0 bases, with 9 bases between them. This CDR3 reads CASSRHLAKNIQYF. In nucleotides, the CDR3 is TGTGCCAGCAGTCGACATCTAGCCAAAAACATTCAGTACTTC.

About this clonotype: At one boundary the junction diverges from the germline segment, which might be a read error. CDR3 DNA: TGTGTCAGCAGCGTAGACTTAGCGGGAGGGGAGACCCAGTACTTC. It yields the protein CVSSVDLAGGETQYF. This chain connects TRBV9 to TRBJ2-5, with TRBD2 matching 11 bases. This CDR3 has 15 amino acids. Germline V lookup: CDR1 SGDLS, CDR2 YYNGEE. Complete variable domain (other parts from reference TRBV9 and TRBJ2-5): DSGVTQTPKHLITATGQRVTLRCSPRSGDLSVYWYQQSLDQGLQFLIQYYNGEERAKGNILERFSAQQFPDLHSELNLSSLELGDSALYFCVSSVDLAGGETQYFGPGTRLLVL.

This clonotype was detected a few times. J is TRBJ1-2 and V is TRBV27; 8 bases align to TRBD1. Germline V gene data show CDR1 as MNHEY and CDR2 as SMNVEV (reference sequence). The CDR3 length is 14 residues. The V segment lost 6 bases and the J segment 4 bases; nucleotides outside the gene matches: 7. The CDR3 bases are TGTGCCAGCAGATTCCAGACAGGGGTCTATGGCTACACCTTC. It yields the protein CASRFQTGVYGYTF.

In this sample, this clonotype turned up a few times. The rearrangement uses TRBV28 and TRBJ1-1; TRBD1 agrees at 9 bases. Germline CDR1 is MDHEN and CDR2 is SYDVKM. This CDR3 has 16 residues. V dropped 2 bases and J dropped 0; count of bases not matched to a gene: 4. The CDR3 DNA sequence: TGTGCCAGCAGTTTAGGGACAGGGACCCTGAACACTGAAGCTTTCTTT. Translating it yields CASSLGTGTLNTEAFF.

The CDR3 sequence: CAAGDLGDTQYF. In nucleotides, the CDR3 is TGTGCCGCCGGAGATTTGGGAGATACGCAGTATTTT. The chain employs TRBV10-3 and TRBJ2-3; D is uncertain. With 11 bases removed from V and 5 bases from J, the gap between germline ends came to 14 bases. Germline lookup yields CDR1 ENHRY and CDR2 SYGVKD. This CDR3 comprises 12 residues.

There are a few counts of this clonotype. The V and J genes are TRBV29-1 and TRBJ2-5; D is possibly TRBD1 (6 bases). V was pared by 1 base and J by 7 bases, with 16 bases between. This CDR3 spans 14 amino acids. Germline CDR1 is SQVTM and CDR2 is ANQGSEA. Here the CDR3 DNA reads TGCAGCGTTGAAGGGACAGCACGCGGTCGGACCCAGTACTTC. It codes for CSVEGTARGRTQYF.

The chain carries TRBV12-3 or TRBV12-4 and TRBJ2-5; TRBD2 might be the D (6 bases). Trimming removed 4 bases from V and 7 bases from J, with 16 bases in between. The CDR3 is 14 amino acids. CDR3 nucleotide sequence: TGTGCCAGCAGTTCCCCGGGGACGGAGGGGACCCAGTACTTC. This sequence encodes CASSSPGTEGTQYF.

The table lists this clonotype with a few counts. The rearrangement joins TRBV5-1 to TRBJ1-3; 8 nucleotides line up with TRBD1. Germline V gene sequence: CDR1 SGHRS, CDR2 YFSETQ. The J segment lost 1 base and the V segment lost 0 bases, leaving 3 bases of the junction unmatched. The CDR3 is made up of 16 amino acids. The CDR3 bases are TGCGCCAGCAGCTTGGGGGGACAGGTATCTGGAAACACCATATATTTT. This codes for CASSLGGQVSGNTIYF.

This chain connects TRBV28 to TRBJ1-2; 7 bases match TRBD1. Germline loops: CDR1 MDHEN, CDR2 SYDVKM. V was clipped by 1 base and J by 5 bases; unmatched bases: 7. There are 15 residues in the CDR3. The DNA for the CDR3 is TGTGCCAGCAGTTTATTTCGGACAGGATCGTATGGCTACACCTTC. Translating it yields CASSLFRTGSYGYTF.

The J gene is TRBJ2-5, the V gene TRBV28; weak D call: TRBD1 (6 bases). Germline CDR1 MDHEN, CDR2 SYDVKM. There are 12 residues in the CDR3. Trimming left V 3 bases short and J 12 bases short, with 14 bases between. The CDR3 DNA follows: TGTGCCAGCAGTTTCCTACAGGGCGAAGAGTACTTC. It encodes CASSFLQGEEYF.

This clonotype was detected many times. The V and J genes are TRBV5-1 and TRBJ2-4, with 10 bases that match TRBD1. Germline V gene data show CDR1 as SGHRS and CDR2 as YFSETQ. This CDR3 spans 14 amino acids. V lost 0 bases, J lost 6 bases, and 0 bases stayed unmatched. Here the CDR3 DNA reads TGCGCCAGCAGCTTGGGGGACAGGGGAAACATTCAGTACTTC. Amino acid sequence: CASSLGDRGNIQYF.

A few counts support this clonotype. Germline and junction disagree at one end, which may indicate a read error. The chain recombines TRBV9 with TRBJ2-5; possibly TRBD1 for D (6 bases). This CDR3 contains 17 residues. Germline assignment: CDR1 SGDLS and CDR2 YYNGEE. The DNA of the CDR3 is TGTGCCAGCAGCGTCATATCACAGGGAGCCCCCCAAGAGGCCCAGTACTTC. It encodes CASSVISQGAPQEAQYF. The complete variable domain, with remaining parts taken from reference TRBV9 and TRBJ2-5, reads DSGVTQTPKHLITATGQRVTLRCSPRSGDLSVYWYQQSLDQGLQFLIQYYNGEERAKGNILERFSAQQFPDLHSELNLSSLELGDSALYFCASSVISQGAPQEAQYFGPGTRLLVL.

The V call is TRBV7-9, the J call TRBJ2-5; 9 bases are shared with TRBD1. The ends lost 5 bases at V and 5 bases at J; junction bases unmatched: 6. The CDR3 covers 14 residues. Germline V lookup: CDR1 SEHNR, CDR2 FQNEAQ (reference sequence). CDR3 in DNA: TGTGCCAGCAGCATGGGACAGGGTTGGGAGACCCAGTACTTC. It codes for CASSMGQGWETQYF.

This chain uses TRBV27 with TRBJ2-3; possibly TRBD1 or TRBD2 for D (6 bases each). V dropped 2 bases and J dropped 1 base, with 10 bases sitting between them. In germline, CDR1 is MNHEY, CDR2 SMNVEV (reference sequence). This CDR3 comprises 15 residues. The CDR3 DNA follows: TGTGCCAGCAGTTTAAACCGGGGGCGCACAGATACGCAGTATTTT. The encoded protein is CASSLNRGRTDTQYF.

The V and J genes are TRBV19 and TRBJ1-1; no definite D call. The V gene's germline CDR1 is LNHDA and CDR2 SQIVND (reference sequence). V was cut by 6 bases and J by 8 bases, with 13 bases left in between. This CDR3 has 12 residues. The CDR3 region is CASRSHPAEAFF. The CDR3 DNA reads TGTGCCAGTAGATCTCACCCAGCAGAAGCTTTCTTT.

The chain couples TRBV7-2 to TRBJ2-7; D is unclear. With 5 bases removed from V and 3 bases from J, the gap between germline ends came to 11 bases. Per germline, CDR1 SGHTA and CDR2 FQGNSA. The CDR3 spans 13 residues. Here the CDR3 reads CASSAGRFYEQYF. CDR3 nucleotide sequence: TGTGCCAGCAGCGCCGGCCGGTTCTACGAGCAGTACTTC.

This clonotype came up a few times. The V gene is TRBV4-3, the J gene TRBJ2-7; 8 bases match TRBD2. The CDR3 covers 14 residues. The V gene end was trimmed by 3 bases and the J gene end by 2 bases; junction bases not matched to a gene: 3. Per the germline V gene, CDR1 is LGHNA and CDR2 is YSLEER. In DNA, the CDR3 is TGCGCCAGCAGCCATTATAGCGGGACCTACGAGCAGTACTTC. Protein: CASSHYSGTYEQYF.